These 15 T cell receptor beta chains originate from one sample sequenced in a study of neurological immune-mediated disorders. Using its own MiXCR run on the 5' RACE reads, TCRdb lists one record per CDR3 protein. The data show fewer than 55,000 distinct CDR3 sequences, with about 6% seen just once and around 0.6% held by the top ten. The sample taken for sequencing was CD4+ T cells from blood. The receptors were gathered from a woman aged 40-49 years in good health.

This clonotype was recorded at least ten times. The J gene is TRBJ2-7, the V gene TRBV20-1; TRBD2 aligns across 11 bases. The CDR3 length is 14 residues. The germline gives CDR1 DFQATT, CDR2 SNEGSKA (reference sequence). V dropped 7 bases and J dropped 3; count of bases not matched to a gene: 8. CDR3 loop: CSGSTGTSGYEQYF. CDR3 in DNA: TGCAGTGGAAGCACCGGGACTAGCGGCTACGAGCAGTACTTC.

This clonotype was seen at least ten times. This chain connects TRBV7-9 to TRBJ1-1, with unresolved D. Germline assignment: CDR1 SEHNR and CDR2 FQNEAQ (reference sequence). Between the trimmed V and J ends, which lost 6 bases and 6 bases, there was a span of 17 bases. The CDR3 has 14 amino acids. The CDR3 is CASRQMRIDAEAFF. The CDR3 DNA sequence: TGTGCCAGCAGACAAATGAGGATAGACGCTGAAGCTTTCTTT.

Many counts were recorded for this clonotype. The chain is built from TRBV9 and TRBJ2-5; 15 positions agree with TRBD2. After removal of 4 bases from V and 1 base from J, the junction contained 5 bases not matched to a gene. The CDR3 extends over 17 amino acids. Germline lookup yields CDR1 SGDLS and CDR2 YYNGEE. The CDR3 bases are TGTGCCAGCAGCACCGGGACTAGCGGGGGGATCCAAGAGACCCAGTACTTC. Amino acid sequence: CASSTGTSGGIQETQYF.

This clonotype occurred many times. The V gene is TRBV20-1, the J gene TRBJ2-2; D ambiguous. The CDR3 extends over 15 amino acids. Germline V gene sequence: CDR1 DFQATT, CDR2 SNEGSKA (reference sequence). Trimming removed 6 bases from V and 1 base from J, with 15 bases in between. The CDR3 spells CSAQDGILNTGELFF. As DNA, the CDR3 is TGCAGTGCCCAGGACGGAATTTTGAACACCGGGGAGCTGTTTTTT.

This clonotype was seen at least ten times. This rearrangement joins TRBV28 to TRBJ2-5; D is undetermined. V lost 5 bases and J 1 base, leaving 11 bases between the germline ends. There are 14 residues in the CDR3. Germline CDR1 MDHEN, CDR2 SYDVKM. The CDR3 nucleotides are TGTGCCAGCAGTCCACCCCAGGTCCAAGAGACCCAGTACTTC. It encodes CASSPPQVQETQYF.

This clonotype was recorded many times. V is TRBV28 and J is TRBJ2-1; D is uncertain. Germline assignment: CDR1 MDHEN and CDR2 SYDVKM. V was pared by 6 bases and J by 3 bases, with 12 bases between. This CDR3 has 14 residues. CDR3 sequence: CASREPAGYNEQFF. For the CDR3, the DNA is TGTGCCAGCAGGGAGCCAGCAGGCTACAATGAGCAGTTCTTC.

This clonotype was seen repeatedly, ten times or more. The chain has TRBV7-3 and TRBJ2-2, with D perhaps matching TRBD2 (6 bases). The CDR3 loop spans 14 amino acids. Trimming shortened V by 2 bases and J by 2 bases, and 6 bases separated the two germline ends. Germline-derived CDR1 and CDR2 are SGHTA and FQGTGA. The CDR3 DNA sequence: TGTGCCAGCAGCTTAGCGGGAAACACCGGGGAGCTGTTTTTT. Its protein product is CASSLAGNTGELFF.

This clonotype was counted ten times or more. The chain links TRBV29-1 to TRBJ2-3; D unclear. The CDR3 runs to 13 residues. Germline V gene data show CDR1 as SQVTM and CDR2 as ANQGSEA. Trimming left V 4 bases short and J 5 bases short, with 13 bases between. CDR3 residues: CSVASKRQDTQYF. CDR3 sequence (DNA): TGCAGCGTTGCTTCAAAGAGGCAAGATACGCAGTATTTT.

This clonotype was recorded many times. CDR3 amino acids: CASNPGFVTEAFF. DNA of the CDR3: TGTGCCAGCAATCCAGGGTTCGTAACTGAAGCTTTCTTT. The gene calls are TRBV6-6 and TRBJ1-1, with D possibly TRBD1 on 5 matching bases. The germline V and J ends were trimmed by 7 bases and 5 bases, with 14 bases remaining between them. Germline-derived CDR1 and CDR2 are MNHNY and SVGAGI (reference sequence). This CDR3 region has 13 residues.

This clonotype was seen repeatedly, ten times or more. CDR3 loop: CASSVYRGLGANVLTF. The DNA of the CDR3 is TGTGCCAGCAGCGTATATCGGGGTTTAGGGGCCAACGTCCTGACTTTC. The rearrangement links TRBV11-2 to TRBJ2-6, with a possible D match to TRBD2 (5 bases). Per the germline V gene, CDR1 is SGHAT and CDR2 is FQNNGV. The CDR3 has 16 residues. The V gene lost 5 bases and the J gene lost 4 bases, with 15 bases spanning the gap.

Judged by abundance, this clonotype is medium-sized (0.01 to 0.1%). The chain links TRBV7-8 to TRBJ2-7; D is tentatively TRBD1 or TRBD2 (5 bases each). Germline values: CDR1 SGHVS, CDR2 FQNEAQ. Trimming stripped 3 bases from V and 2 bases from J, with 8 bases between. The CDR3 consists of 13 residues. DNA of the CDR3: TGTGCCAGCAGCTTTGGGGGAACCTACGAGCAGTACTTC. Its protein is CASSFGGTYEQYF.

By its share, this clonotype is medium-sized. This chain links TRBV20-1 with TRBJ1-3; tentatively, D is TRBD1 (5 bases). The V and J ends lost 8 bases and 0 bases respectively, with 17 bases between them. Germline V gives CDR1 DFQATT, CDR2 SNEGSKA (reference sequence). CDR3 length: 15 residues. The CDR3 DNA sequence: TGCAGTACGTGGGGCAGGTCCATCTCTGGAAACACCATATATTTT. Translating gives CSTWGRSISGNTIYF.

This clonotype was recorded many times. The chain is built from TRBV12-3 or TRBV12-4 and TRBJ2-1; 8 nucleotides line up with TRBD2. The V and J ends lost 6 bases and 7 bases, in that order; junction bases with no gene match: 11. The CDR3 spans 15 residues. The CDR3 is CASSTGLGSGNEQFF. The CDR3 DNA reads as TGTGCCAGCAGCACGGGACTAGGTTCAGGTAATGAGCAGTTCTTC.

This clonotype was observed many times. The CDR3 sequence is CASSLVDRTRTPLNQPQHF. The CDR3 DNA follows: TGTGCCAGCAGTTTGGTTGACAGGACCCGTACACCGCTCAATCAGCCCCAGCATTTT. The rearrangement uses TRBV28 and TRBJ1-5, with a tentative D call TRBD1 (6 bases). This CDR3 has 19 residues. The germline gives CDR1 MDHEN, CDR2 SYDVKM. Deletions cut 3 bases from V and 3 bases from J, with 24 bases between.

With regard to this clonotype: It is unclear where the CDR3 begins or ends on the DNA, so no DNA is shown, and the CDR3 is as TCRdb lists it. The J gene is TRBJ2-5, the V gene TRBV7-8; the DNA was not used to check the table's D call, TRBD2. Germline CDR1 reads SGHVS; CDR2 reads FQNEAQ. The CDR3 extends over 20 residues, inclusive of both ends. CDR3 in amino acids: CASSFYICSAAGTIQETQYF.